This T cell receptor (beta chain) is from a study of T-cell reconstitution after alpha-beta-depleted transplantation in children. This clonotype was observed a few times. Germline V gene sequence: CDR1 SGHNT, CDR2 YYREEE (reference sequence). The CDR3 is 14 amino acids. With 4 bases clipped from V and 5 bases from J, the junction kept 1 base outside the gene matches. Unique molecular identifiers were built into the TCRbeta library. TCRdb reanalysed the PCR reads using MiXCR and keeps one entry per CDR3 protein. This sample has some 290,000 distinct CDR3 sequences, with roughly 9.5% found just once. This chain connects TRBV5-4 to TRBJ2-1; 12 bases map to TRBD2. The source material was PBMCs from the stem cell graft donor, sampled from the stem cell graft. This sequence originates from a human donor who donated a stem cell graft to a child with SCID. Here the CDR3 DNA reads TGTGCCAGCAGCCGACTAGCGGGGGACAATGAGCAGTTCTTC. Translating gives CASSRLAGDNEQFF.